This T cell receptor (beta chain) comes out of a study of T cell responses to AZD1222 COVID-19 vaccine (dated by TCRdb to the early 2020s). Turning to the overall study: TCR sequencing covered some 240 trial participants: 200 to 220 given two doses of AZD1222 and 26 given two doses of MenACWY control vaccine. Enrollment into the trials was organized by age into subgroups of 18-55, 56-69 and 70-plus years, and those subgroups contained approximately 160, 26 and 62 TCR-sequenced participants, respectively.

From cysteine to phenylalanine, the CDR3 is 16 amino acids long. The only DNA kept is the CDR3, 48 bases in frame from the first base. Germline trimming amounts to 0 bases on V and 4 bases on J, with 8 as the count of junction bases outside the gene matches. The germline V gene specifies KGHSH as CDR1 and LQKENI as CDR2. The CDR3 regions of human TCRbeta chains were analyzed by immunosequencing. Regarding the original processing steps: TCRs in the repertoires were matched against a reference library of SARS-CoV-2-specific TCRs that had been generated with the MIRA antigen-specificity platform. Breadth was defined as the fraction of unique TCRs that were SARS-CoV-2-associated, and depth was defined as the fraction of total T cells that were SARS-CoV-2-associated. Each spike-specific TCR was assigned to its reactive spike region and to a CD4 or CD8 class using the MIRA data. Log10-transformed breadth and depth values were compared by one-way ANOVA with Sidak's multiple comparisons tests. TCRdb obtained this table from immuneACCESS and retained in-frame rearrangements with V and J assigned. These tables miss some clones; where compared with another copy, unresolved V genes account for less than half of the shortfall, and the remainder is unexplained. V and J calls and clone size are copied from that table; D and trimming were computed from the DNA. The sample records approximately 110,000 clones, 70% to 90% of which are singletons. The top ten hold under 6.5% of the sample.

In regard to this clone: The specificity of this receptor is unknown. No base-level quality is on record; no much larger clone is a single base apart.

Paper-wide results and their limitations: Reportedly, close to half of the unique spike-specific TCRs recognized epitopes lying outside the regions that are mutated in the B.1.351 and B.1.1.7 variants. Most participants were white British and females outnumbered males, and the authors suggested that clonal diversity may have been underestimated. Conclusions about previously exposed vaccinees are limited, since just a handful of AZD1222 recipients were seropositive for SARS-CoV-2 at baseline. Because no samples from the day 14 peak response were available, repertoires could be characterized only after the peak T cell response. In the small 56-69-year group, the increase in depth fell short of significance, most likely because of low power. The vaccine-associated CD4 TCRs covered the entire spike protein, and the dominant responses fell in regions 160-218 and 743-854. After two AZD1222 doses, spike-specific TCR breadth and depth were significantly higher than at day 0 and than in MenACWY recipients.

The time point label, read with the paper, signifies: about 28 days (+/-7) after the second vaccine dose. AZD1222 recipients given second doses at about 4 weeks or at about 12 weeks were pooled, since spike-specific TCR depth and breadth were not found to differ between the two schedules. Vaccinee samples came from UK trials COV001 and COV002, including a single-blind randomized controlled phase 2/3 trial of AZD1222 (ChAdOx1 nCoV-19) in healthy adults. Trial participant PBMC samples were collected at day 0 and day 28 after the second dose for TCRbeta chain sequencing. Sequencing used peripheral blood, obtained 28 days after the second AZD1222 dose. This TCR was recovered from an adult who received the AZD1222 COVID-19 vaccine. The sequence joins TRBV18 to TRBJ2-7, and TRBD1 matches 8 of the central bases. The CDR3 region reads CASSPPVAGGLYEQYF. The nucleotide sequence reads TGTGCCAGCTCACCACCGGTGGCAGGGGGCTTGTACGAGCAGTACTTC.